This T cell receptor beta chain was sequenced for a study of Graves' ophthalmopathy and Graves' hyperthyroidism. Amplified material comprised TCR beta CDR3 regions derived from RNA transcripts. The first round was an RT-PCR with HTBI primers, and the second round was a multiplex PCR. TCRdb analysed the multiplex PCR reads with MiXCR anew, one entry per CDR3 protein. The sample lists more than 1,000,000 distinct CDR3 sequences; about two fifths were seen once. From germline, CDR1 is SGHRS and CDR2 YFSETQ. V was shortened by 5 bases and J by 5 bases, with 10 bases between the two germline ends. CDR3 length: 12 residues. This clonotype has only a few counts.

This clonotype was sampled from an adult man with Graves' hyperthyroidism. The sequencing sample was made of peripheral blood or thyroid tissue (not recorded which). This rearrangement joins TRBV5-1 to TRBJ1-2; D may be TRBD1 (5 bases). DNA of the CDR3: TGCGCCAGCAGTGGGGCAGAGTATGGCTACACCTTC. Translated: CASSGAEYGYTF.